Each of the 24 T cell receptor beta chains below was sequenced from the same sample in a study of long-term antiretroviral therapy in people with HIV. immunoSEQ v3.0 was run at survey level. Using immunoSEQ multiplex PCR, the repertoire was profiled, and TCRdb retains in-frame clones only, with some absent. The sample gives tens of thousands of clones, approximately 80% of which show up once; around 13% is in the top ten. Sequencing used unsorted PBMCs, obtained 0.3 years after starting antiretroviral therapy. Receptors originate from a man between 18 and 29 years old with HIV.

The DNA of the CDR3 is TGTGCCAGCAGCCGGCAAGTTCTCTTCGGAAACACCATATATTTT. Amino acid sequence: CASSRQVLFGNTIYF. This rearrangement joins TRBV5-6 to TRBJ1-3; D is unresolved. V was clipped by 4 bases and J by 4 bases, with 15 bases between them. The CDR3 totals 15 residues. CDR1 and CDR2 from the germline V gene are SGHDT and YYEEEE.

V and J are TRBV5-4 and TRBJ2-3; D possibly matches TRBD1 or TRBD2 (6 bases each). The V and J ends lost 4 bases and 2 bases respectively, with 11 bases between them. The length of the CDR3 is 14 residues. CDR1 SGHNT and CDR2 YYREEE come from the germline V gene (reference sequence). In DNA, the CDR3 is TGTGCCAGCAGCCCGAGGGGGGTCACAGATACGCAGTATTTT. The encoded protein is CASSPRGVTDTQYF.

CDR3 sequence reads: CASSTTRHGYTF. CDR3 in DNA: TGTGCCAGCAGCACAACGAGACATGGCTACACCTTC. V gene TRBV21-1 combines with J gene TRBJ1-2. TRBV21-1 is a listed pseudogene. The CDR3 sequence is 12 residues long.

The chain recombines TRBV11-2 with TRBJ2-1, with 9 positions matching TRBD2. V trimming: 6 bases; J trimming: 7 bases; junction bases outside the gene matches: 16. The CDR3 runs to 17 residues. Germline values: CDR1 SGHAT, CDR2 FQNNGV. DNA of the CDR3: TGTGCCAGCAGACCCCCGGACCTAGCGGGGAGTTTGAATGAGCAGTTCTTC. Translating gives CASRPPDLAGSLNEQFF.

The chain has TRBV2 and TRBJ2-2, with D possibly matching TRBD2 (6 bases). The CDR3 sequence is 14 residues long. Trimming left V 6 bases short and J 1 base short, with 9 bases between. Germline V lookup: CDR1 SNHLY, CDR2 FYNNEI. The CDR3, as DNA: TGTGCCAGCAGGGGACTCCAGAACACCGGGGAGCTGTTTTTT. This sequence encodes CASRGLQNTGELFF.

This clone was detected only once. This chain links TRBV14 with TRBJ2-1; no firm D call. This CDR3 is 15 amino acids long. V was pared by 4 bases and J by 0 bases, with 10 bases between. Germline V CDR1 and CDR2: SGHDN, FVKESK. The CDR3 spells CASSRQLSSYNEQFF. DNA of the CDR3: TGTGCCAGCAGCCGTCAGCTTAGCTCCTACAATGAGCAGTTCTTC.

The J gene is TRBJ1-5, the V gene TRBV30; D is possibly TRBD1 (6 bases). V lost 3 bases to trimming and J lost 2 bases, with 11 bases between them. The CDR3 extends over 14 amino acids. Germline assignment: CDR1 GTSNPN and CDR2 SVGIG (reference sequence). The DNA of the CDR3 is TGTGCCTGGAGCAGGGGATTGGGCAATCAGCCCCAGCATTTT. This gives the protein CAWSRGLGNQPQHF.

The rearrangement uses TRBV6-5 and TRBJ2-7, with a tentative D call TRBD1 (6 bases). Between the trimmed V and J ends, which lost 6 bases and 9 bases, there was a span of 12 bases. This CDR3 has 11 residues. Germline CDR1 MNHEY, CDR2 SVGAGI. CDR3 amino acids: CASSYGGGQYF. The CDR3 bases are TGTGCCAGCAGCTATGGGGGCGGGCAGTACTTC.

The chain uses TRBV27 and TRBJ2-7; weak D call: TRBD2 (6 bases). V was shortened by 0 bases and J by 7 bases, with 10 bases between the two germline ends. The germline V gene encodes CDR1 MNHEY and CDR2 SMNVEV (reference sequence). The CDR3 runs 13 residues. The CDR3 DNA sequence: TGTGCCAGCAGTTTATCGGGCAGCGGGGAGCAGTACTTC. This translates into CASSLSGSGEQYF.

This sequence joins TRBV2 and TRBJ2-1; weak D call: TRBD1 (7 bases). This CDR3 region has 16 residues. Per germline, CDR1 SNHLY and CDR2 FYNNEI. V was trimmed by 6 bases and J by 8 bases, leaving 23 bases between them. CDR3 residues: CASREGTAGLIYEQFF. CDR3 coding DNA: TGTGCCAGCAGGGAGGGGACAGCGGGTTTAATTTATGAGCAGTTCTTC. Full variable domain (remainder filled in from reference TRBV2 and TRBJ2-1): EPEVTQTPSHQVTQMGQEVILRCVPISNHLYFYWYRQILGQKVEFLVSFYNNEISEKSEIFDDQFSVERPDGSNFTLKIRSTKLEDSAMYFCASREGTAGLIYEQFFGPGTRLTVL.

The rearrangement uses TRBV27 and TRBJ2-3, with D perhaps matching TRBD1 (6 bases). The V gene lost 7 bases and the J gene lost 6 bases, with 20 bases spanning the gap. The CDR3 has 15 amino acids. Germline V gene sequence: CDR1 MNHEY, CDR2 SMNVEV (reference sequence). The CDR3, as DNA: TGTGCCAGCAAGAGGGGGTTGGGGGCAGGGGATACGCAGTATTTT. This sequence encodes CASKRGLGAGDTQYF.

A single count supports this clone. This chain uses TRBV5-1 with TRBJ1-2; TRBD1 agrees at 12 bases. Per germline, CDR1 SGHRS and CDR2 YFSETQ. The CDR3 consists of 16 residues. V shed 0 bases, J shed 8 bases, and the junction held 8 bases outside the gene matches. The CDR3: CASSLAGTGGRRGYTF. Written as DNA, the CDR3 is TGCGCCAGCAGCTTGGCAGGGACAGGGGGCCGGCGGGGCTACACCTTC.

This rearrangement joins TRBV4-3 to TRBJ2-7, with D unclear. There are 16 residues in the CDR3. Trimming took off 0 bases at V and 0 bases at J, with 12 bases between the two ends. Per the germline V gene, CDR1 is LGHNA and CDR2 is YSLEER. Here the CDR3 DNA reads TGCGCCAGCAGCCAAGAATTGGCACCAAACTCCTACGAGCAGTACTTC. This gives the protein CASSQELAPNSYEQYF.

V is TRBV5-1 and J is TRBJ1-2; maybe TRBD1 (5 bases). The ends were cut back, 0 bases at V and 4 bases at J, with 7 bases in the middle. From germline, CDR1 is SGHRS and CDR2 YFSETQ. The CDR3 spans 13 residues. The DNA of the CDR3 is TGCGCCAGCAGCTTGGAGGGGTCCTATGGCTACACCTTC. This codes for CASSLEGSYGYTF.

The V and J genes are TRBV9 and TRBJ1-2; D gene ambiguous. Germline-derived CDR1 and CDR2 are SGDLS and YYNGEE. The CDR3 consists of 14 residues. V was trimmed by 1 base and J by 4 bases, leaving 11 bases between them. The CDR3 region is CASSVPGAGYGYTF. CDR3 DNA sequence: TGTGCCAGCAGCGTACCAGGAGCTGGCTATGGCTACACCTTC. The full variable domain, rest sourced from reference TRBV9 and TRBJ1-2, is DSGVTQTPKHLITATGQRVTLRCSPRSGDLSVYWYQQSLDQGLQFLIQYYNGEERAKGNILERFSAQQFPDLHSELNLSSLELGDSALYFCASSVPGAGYGYTFGSGTRLTVV.

There are a few counts of this clone. The CDR3 does not end in the conserved phenylalanine or tryptophan, so this is likely a read error. The DNA is omitted, as the CDR3 cannot be located on it reliably, and the CDR3 follows TCRdb's listing. This chain joins TRBV6-1 and TRBJ1-2; whether TRBD1, the table's D call, matches the DNA was not checked. Germline V lookup: CDR1 MNHNS, CDR2 SASEGT. The CDR3 numbers 16 amino acids, ends counted. The CDR3 sequence is CASSEWGPGQSALTFC.

The rearrangement joins TRBV13 to TRBJ2-5; TRBD2 matches at 8 bases. CDR1 and CDR2 from the germline V gene are PRHDT and FYEKMQ (reference sequence). The trim removed 4 bases at V and 9 bases at J, leaving 4 bases unmatched. This CDR3 spans 12 amino acids. CDR3 DNA sequence: TGTGCCAGCAGCTCATACGGGGGGGCCCAGTACTTC. The encoded protein is CASSSYGGAQYF.

The chain recombines TRBV7-9 with TRBJ1-5, with 7 bases fitting TRBD1. CDR1 SEHNR and CDR2 FQNEAQ come from the germline V gene (reference sequence). Trimming cost V 4 bases and J 4 bases; bases outside gene matches: 4. The CDR3 totals 14 residues. The CDR3 spells CASSSTGENQPQHF. Here the CDR3 DNA reads TGTGCCAGCAGCTCCACAGGGGAGAATCAGCCCCAGCATTTT.

The rearrangement joins TRBV2 to TRBJ2-7, with a tentative D call TRBD1 (6 bases). Germline values: CDR1 SNHLY, CDR2 FYNNEI. This CDR3 has 13 amino acids. The V end was cut by 10 bases, the J end by 0 bases, with 13 bases between. DNA for the CDR3: TGTGCCATCTCGGGCAGGGGCTCCTACGAGCAGTACTTC. This gives the protein CAISGRGSYEQYF.

The V and J genes are TRBV7-2 and TRBJ2-3, with TRBD2 matching 7 bases. This CDR3 contains 16 residues. V shed 7 bases, J shed 6 bases, and the junction held 16 bases outside the gene matches. Germline V gene data show CDR1 as SGHTA and CDR2 as FQGNSA. The CDR3 nucleotides read TGTGCCAGCACCAACACACTGACTAGCTCCCAGGATACGCAGTATTTT. Translating gives CASTNTLTSSQDTQYF.

In its sample, this clone was seen once. The chain combines TRBV7-3 with TRBJ1-3; D ambiguous. Germline V CDR1 and CDR2: SGHTA, FQGTGA. This CDR3 is built from 16 residues. V lost 4 bases and J 0 bases, leaving 13 bases between the germline ends. The CDR3 DNA follows: TGTGCCAGCAGCTCCTCCTCCGACTACTCTGGAAACACCATATATTTT. Translating gives CASSSSSDYSGNTIYF.

V gene TRBV28 combines with J gene TRBJ2-3; TRBD2 agrees at 10 bases. With 2 bases clipped from V and 0 bases from J, the junction kept 5 bases outside the gene matches. In germline, CDR1 is MDHEN, CDR2 SYDVKM. The CDR3 covers 17 residues. The CDR3 DNA reads TGTGCCAGCAGTTTAGGGCTAGCGGGGGTTAGCACAGATACGCAGTATTTT. Its translation is CASSLGLAGVSTDTQYF.

V usage is TRBV28 and J usage is TRBJ2-7; 11 positions agree with TRBD2. The CDR3 spans 14 residues. Losses at the gene ends were 9 bases for V and 2 bases for J; bases not matched to a gene: 6. Germline V CDR1 and CDR2: MDHEN, SYDVKM. CDR3 coding DNA: TGTGCCAGTAGGCCGGGACTAGCGGCCTACGAGCAGTACTTC. Translated: CASRPGLAAYEQYF.

The chain has TRBV9 and TRBJ1-4, with unresolved D. Trimming left V 4 bases short and J 0 bases short, with 10 bases between. There are 15 residues in the CDR3. The germline V gene has CDR1 SGDLS and CDR2 YYNGEE. CDR3 nucleotides: TGTGCCAGCAGCCTCCACAGTGCAACTAATGAAAAACTGTTTTTT. It is translated as CASSLHSATNEKLFF.